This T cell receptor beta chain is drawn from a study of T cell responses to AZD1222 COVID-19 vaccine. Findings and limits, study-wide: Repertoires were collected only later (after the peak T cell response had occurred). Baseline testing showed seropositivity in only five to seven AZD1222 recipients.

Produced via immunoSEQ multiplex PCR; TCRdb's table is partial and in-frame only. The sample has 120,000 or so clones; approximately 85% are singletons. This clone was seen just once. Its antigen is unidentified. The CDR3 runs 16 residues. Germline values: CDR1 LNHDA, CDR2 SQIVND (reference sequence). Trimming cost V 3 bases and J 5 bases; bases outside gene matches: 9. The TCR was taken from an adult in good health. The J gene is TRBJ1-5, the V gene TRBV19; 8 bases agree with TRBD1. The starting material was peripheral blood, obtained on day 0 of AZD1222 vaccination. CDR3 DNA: TGTGCCAGTAGTATTATCGGCCAGGGGGCCTATCAGCCCCAGCATTTT. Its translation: CASSIIGQGAYQPQHF.